The sequence of this T cell receptor (beta chain) was determined in a study of technical replicates of blood from several donors. Assay used: immunoSEQ multiplex PCR; TCRdb lists only in-frame clones, some missing. The sample has some 77,000 clones, approximately 96% seen once; the top ten hold roughly 0.34%. This receptor was identified in a human donor in good health. Sequenced: T cells isolated from PBMCs.

CDR3 residues: CASSVTETEAFF. In nucleotides, the CDR3 is TGTGCCAGCAGTGTGACTGAAACTGAAGCTTTCTTT. The genes are TRBV6-6 and TRBJ1-1; no firm D call. Germline-derived CDR1 and CDR2 are MNHNY and SVGAGI (reference sequence). The CDR3 has 12 residues. Trimming shortened V by 5 bases and J by 5 bases, and 9 bases separated the two germline ends.